This record concerns one T cell receptor (beta chain) sequence. Its antigen is not identified. The sample is drawn from a study of early T cells in non-severe SARS-CoV-2 infection. Study overall: Alpha and beta chains were unpaired, from unsorted whole-blood bulk RNA.

Overall study results and limits: The study's VDJdb matching favored anti-spike CD8 responses and missed private and CD4 specificities.

The CDR3 runs to 18 residues. Unmatched junction bases numbered 9, after V lost 3 bases and J lost 0 bases. CDR1 is DFQATT, CDR2 SNEGSKA, per germline (reference sequence). Individually, cDNA molecules had unique molecular identifiers attached to them. TCRdb ran MiXCR on the 5' RACE reads and lists one entry per CDR3 protein. The sample has about 77,000 distinct CDR3 sequences; over 9% are singletons. Sequencing was performed on whole blood. This TCR came from an adult who was a healthcare worker with PCR-confirmed SARS-CoV-2 infection or an uninfected control (not recorded which). The chain recombines TRBV20-1 with TRBJ1-6, with 9 bases that match TRBD1. The CDR3 region has the DNA TGCAGTGCTAGGGAACCGGGACAGGGTGTCTCCTATAATTCACCCCTCCACTTT. It is translated as CSAREPGQGVSYNSPLHF.